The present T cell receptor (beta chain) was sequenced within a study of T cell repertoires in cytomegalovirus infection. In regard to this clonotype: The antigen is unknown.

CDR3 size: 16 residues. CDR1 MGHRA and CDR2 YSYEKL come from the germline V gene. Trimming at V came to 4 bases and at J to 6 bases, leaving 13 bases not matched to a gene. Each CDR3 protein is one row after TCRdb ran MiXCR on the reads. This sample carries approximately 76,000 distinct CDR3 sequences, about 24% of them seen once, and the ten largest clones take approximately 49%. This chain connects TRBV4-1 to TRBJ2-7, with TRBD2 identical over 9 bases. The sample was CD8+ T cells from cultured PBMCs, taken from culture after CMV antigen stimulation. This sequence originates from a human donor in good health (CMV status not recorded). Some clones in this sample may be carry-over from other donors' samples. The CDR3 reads CASSPWSQREVSEQYF. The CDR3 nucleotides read TGCGCCAGCAGCCCGTGGTCCCAGCGGGAGGTGAGCGAGCAGTACTTC.